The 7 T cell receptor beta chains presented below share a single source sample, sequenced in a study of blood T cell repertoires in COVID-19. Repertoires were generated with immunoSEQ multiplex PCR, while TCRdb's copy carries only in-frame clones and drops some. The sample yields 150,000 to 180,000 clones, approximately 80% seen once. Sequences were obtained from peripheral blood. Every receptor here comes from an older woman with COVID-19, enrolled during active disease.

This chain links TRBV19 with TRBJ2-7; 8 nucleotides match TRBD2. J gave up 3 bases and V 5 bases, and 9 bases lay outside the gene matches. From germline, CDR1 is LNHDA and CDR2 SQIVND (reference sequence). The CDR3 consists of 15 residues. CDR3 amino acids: CASSGQTAGDYEQYF. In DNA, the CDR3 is TGTGCCAGTAGTGGCCAGACAGCGGGGGACTACGAGCAGTACTTC. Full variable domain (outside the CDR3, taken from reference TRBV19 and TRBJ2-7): DGGITQSPKYLFRKEGQNVTLSCEQNLNHDAMYWYRQDPGQGLRLIYYSQIVNDFQKGDIAEGYSVSREKKESFPLTVTSAQKNPTAFYLCASSGQTAGDYEQYFGPGTRLTVT.

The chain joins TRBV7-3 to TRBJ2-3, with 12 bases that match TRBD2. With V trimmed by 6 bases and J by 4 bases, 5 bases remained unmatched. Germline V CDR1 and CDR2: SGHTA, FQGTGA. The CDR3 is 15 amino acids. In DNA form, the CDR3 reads TGTGCCAGCAGTCCCCTAGCGGGGGGGCCAGATACGCAGTATTTT. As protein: CASSPLAGGPDTQYF. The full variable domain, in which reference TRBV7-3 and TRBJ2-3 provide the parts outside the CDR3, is GAGVSQTPSNKVTEKGKYVELRCDPISGHTALYWYRQSLGQGPEFLIYFQGTGAADDSGLPNDRFFAVRPEGSVSTLKIQRTERGDSAVYLCASSPLAGGPDTQYFGPGTRLTVL.

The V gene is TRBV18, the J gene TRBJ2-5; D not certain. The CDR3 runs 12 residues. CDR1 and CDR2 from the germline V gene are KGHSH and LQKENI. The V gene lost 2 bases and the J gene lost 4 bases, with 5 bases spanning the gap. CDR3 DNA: TGTGCCAGCTCACCAGGCGGAGAGACCCAGTACTTC. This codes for CASSPGGETQYF.

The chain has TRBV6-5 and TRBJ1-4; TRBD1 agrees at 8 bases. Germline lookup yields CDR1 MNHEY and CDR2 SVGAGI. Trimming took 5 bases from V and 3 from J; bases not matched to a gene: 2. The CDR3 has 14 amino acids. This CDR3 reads CASSRGQANEKLFF. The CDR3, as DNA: TGTGCCAGCAGTAGGGGACAGGCTAATGAAAAACTGTTTTTT.

The CDR3: CASSHLLNTEAFF. Here the CDR3 DNA reads TGTGCCAGCAGCCACCTCTTAAACACTGAAGCTTTCTTT. The V call is TRBV3-1 (or the pseudogene TRBV3-2), the J call TRBJ1-1, with D uncertain. V lost 3 bases and J 2 bases, leaving 7 bases between the germline ends. This CDR3 is 13 amino acids long. Per germline, CDR1 LGHDT and CDR2 YNNKEL (reference sequence).

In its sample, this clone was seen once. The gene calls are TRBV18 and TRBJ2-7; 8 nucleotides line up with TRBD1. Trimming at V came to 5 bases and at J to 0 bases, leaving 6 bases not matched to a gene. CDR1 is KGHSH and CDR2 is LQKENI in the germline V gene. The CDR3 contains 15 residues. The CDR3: CASSDRTGSSYEQYF. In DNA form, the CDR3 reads TGTGCCAGCTCAGATCGGACAGGGAGCTCCTACGAGCAGTACTTC.

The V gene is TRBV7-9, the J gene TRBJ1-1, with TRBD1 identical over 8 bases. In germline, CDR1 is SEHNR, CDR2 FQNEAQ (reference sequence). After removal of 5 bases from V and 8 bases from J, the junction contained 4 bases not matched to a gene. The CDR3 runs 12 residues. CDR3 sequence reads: CASSRQGTEAFF. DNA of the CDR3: TGTGCCAGCAGCCGACAGGGGACCGAAGCTTTCTTT.